The entry that follows covers one T cell receptor (beta chain) sequence. Its cognate antigen is unknown. Added by template switching were UMIs that each held a 6-nucleotide sample barcode. TCRdb reprocessed the 5' RACE reads, keeping one entry per CDR3 protein, no DNA. The specimen's table records some 400,000 distinct CDR3 sequences. Germline V CDR1 and CDR2: SGHTA, FQGNSA. The CDR3 has 14 residues. These data are taken from a study of monozygotic twins with inflammatory bowel disease. Study conclusions and caveats: Support for a single strong signal or clonotype associated with IBD was absent. Among patients, repertoires may have gained variability from differing immunosuppressive treatments.

Sequences were obtained from blood. The chain joins TRBV7-2 to TRBJ2-1; the D gene TCRdb calls, TRBD1, cannot be checked with no DNA. The sequence came from a human donor with ulcerative colitis or Crohn's disease, or a healthy co-twin of an affected twin (not recorded which). CDR3 region: CASSVYRDVNEQFF.